The clone carrying this TCR beta chain occurred many times. Its antigen is undetermined. Diagnosis was based on clinical symptoms, serum thyroxine, TRAb, thyroid ultrasound and orbital computed tomography. RNA transcripts yielded amplified TCR beta CDR3 regions. HTBI-primed RT-PCR formed the first round, and a multiplex PCR formed the second. Each CDR3 protein gets one entry after TCRdb re-called the multiplex PCR reads with MiXCR. The sample lists approximately 1.2 million distinct CDR3 sequences; less than 45% were seen once. This sample was taken from a study of Graves' ophthalmopathy and Graves' hyperthyroidism. About the research overall: Stable hyperthyroidism was defined by absence of ophthalmopathy within 18 months of follow-up.

Trimming stripped 3 bases from V and 6 bases from J, with 5 bases between. The CDR3 has 12 residues. Whole-study findings and limits: Most thyroid clonotypes with frequency above 0.001 were detected in blood too.

J is TRBJ2-2 and V is TRBV12-3 or TRBV12-4, with no clear D. Input material: peripheral blood or thyroid tissue (not recorded which). The receptor's source is an adult man with Graves' hyperthyroidism. Here the CDR3 reads CASSLHAGELFF. For the CDR3, the DNA is TGTGCCAGCAGTTTGCACGCCGGGGAGCTGTTTTTT.